This TCR beta chain was profiled in a study of T cells in Graves' hyperthyroidism and ophthalmopathy. Amplification of TCR beta CDR3 regions was performed using RNA transcripts as template. Researchers ran a first-round RT-PCR on the TCR CDR3 using the HTBI primer set. Using its own MiXCR run on the multiplex PCR reads, TCRdb lists one record per CDR3 protein. Of 690,000 or so distinct CDR3 sequences in the sample, about 17% were seen once. Newly diagnosed hyperthyroidism patients aged 18 to 65 years had disease lasting under 2 months. The CDR3 has 11 amino acids. Germline V gene data show CDR1 as LNHDA and CDR2 as SQIVND (reference sequence). The V gene lost 3 bases and the J gene lost 4 bases, with 3 bases spanning the gap. This clonotype was counted a few times.

This clonotype originated in a woman aged 50 to 60 with Graves' hyperthyroidism that later progressed to Graves' ophthalmopathy. Sequenced input: blood. V is TRBV19 and J is TRBJ1-1, with D unresolved. The CDR3 coding sequence is TGTGCCAGTAGTATCTTCACTGAAGCTTTCTTT. Protein: CASSIFTEAFF.